A selection of T cell receptor beta chains follows, all from one sample in a study of T cells expressing NK-cell markers. No DNA is given; TCRdb re-called the 5' RACE reads and lists each CDR3 protein once. The specimen's table records over 250,000 distinct CDR3 sequences. The sample comprised blood T cells: a sorted CD56 or NKG2C T cell subset, CD4+ or CD8+ T cells, or bulk PBMC T cells (not recorded which). Receptors were obtained from a woman aged 18 to 75 in good health. CDR3s include the opening cysteine and the closing phenylalanine or tryptophan. The order of the fields is V gene, J gene, CDR3 protein.

TRBV28,TRBJ1-1,CASSSASYRDTEAFF
TRBV6-5,TRBJ1-5,CASSYSKGPGGNQPQHF
TRBV20-1,TRBJ2-1,CSATRATYNEQFF
TRBV29-1,TRBJ1-4,CSVDQGPNEKLFF
TRBV12-3/TRBV12-4,TRBJ2-1,CASSLQAANEQFF
TRBV12-3/TRBV12-4,TRBJ1-2,CASSSRPNGYTF
TRBV7-2,TRBJ1-1,CASSLGGLSPF
TRBV20-1,TRBJ2-1,CSPQARGSYNEQFF
TRBV5-6,TRBJ2-1,CASSPGGPNEQFF
TRBV7-9,TRBJ2-7,CASSKPGQTYEQYF
TRBV4-3,TRBJ1-5,CASSPDYGQPQHF
TRBV7-9,TRBJ2-5,CASSLFLGETQYF
TRBV19,TRBJ2-1,CASSISTTSYNEQFF
TRBV4-3,TRBJ2-2,CASSQPGQGWTGELFF
TRBV4-3,TRBJ2-2,CASSQVLGDTGELFF
TRBV7-9,TRBJ1-2,CASSSGIAYGYTF
TRBV20-1,TRBJ1-5,CSARNLSQAPQPQHF
TRBV4-1,TRBJ2-2,CASRRIGDTGELFF
TRBV4-3,TRBJ2-6,CASSQTLRGGASGANVLTF
TRBV3-1,TRBJ2-4,CASSQRQGGNIQYF
TRBV5-6,TRBJ2-1,CASSKLSDRGDNEQFF
TRBV4-3,TRBJ2-1,CASSALAGGRNEQFF
TRBV3-1,TRBJ1-1,CASSGGGRTEAFF
TRBV3-1,TRBJ2-4,CASSPLRTVNIQYF
TRBV12-3/TRBV12-4,TRBJ2-6,CASSSRPSGANVLTF
TRBV25-1,TRBJ2-1,CASSPGGAIYNEQFF
TRBV28,TRBJ2-3,CASIMAEGSTDTQYF
TRBV12-3/TRBV12-4,TRBJ2-1,CASIPSGAGGASYNEQFF
TRBV7-8,TRBJ1-4,CASSLAQGWSSNEKLFF
TRBV27,TRBJ2-1,CASSIRQGLGDEQFF
TRBV3-1,TRBJ2-7,CASSQSPLGQYF
TRBV7-6,TRBJ2-5,CASSLGFETQYF
TRBV10-3,TRBJ2-7,CAISGLAGSQYF
TRBV6-1,TRBJ2-1,CASRADSYNEQFF
TRBV5-1,TRBJ2-6,CASRQTASGANVLTF
TRBV4-1,TRBJ1-5,CASSRGGTAQPQHF
TRBV29-1,TRBJ1-1,CSVPTDMNTEAFF
TRBV12-3/TRBV12-4,TRBJ1-6,CASSFRSQASPLHF
TRBV14,TRBJ2-5,CASSTRTGGLLGQETQYF
TRBV3-1,TRBJ2-4,CASSATSSSKNIQYF
TRBV10-2,TRBJ2-7,CASSEHSGPSYEQYF
TRBV6-1,TRBJ2-5,CASTFRGYTRETQYF
TRBV9,TRBJ1-4,CASSPLEGIEKLFF
TRBV7-9,TRBJ2-2,CASSLGQIVLTGELFF
TRBV29-1,TRBJ2-1,CSVEPVGRGLPFYNEQFF